This T cell receptor beta chain was identified in a study of PD-L1 blockade in urothelial cancer. Study overall: The analyses of blood took place 3 weeks (second dose) and 6 weeks after treatment start. Researchers found blood samples held a median of approximately 150,000 T cells.

Enrolled patients showed locally advanced or metastatic urothelial carcinoma. The data were produced by immunoSEQ multiplex PCR, yet TCRdb's version contains in-frame clones alone and is incomplete. The table has roughly 62,000 clones, over 70% seen once. Notes on this clone: The antigen remains undetermined.

Study-wide results and limits: Sub-median blood TCR clonality before treatment predicted longer survival.

V lost 3 bases, J lost 5 bases, and 5 bases stayed unmatched. This CDR3 is built from 15 residues. Germline V gene lookup returns CDR1 SGHRS and CDR2 YFSETQ. The gene calls are TRBV5-1 and TRBJ2-2; 9 nucleotides line up with TRBD2. Sequenced material: PBMCs, taken around atezolizumab (anti-PD-L1) treatment. The sequence derives from a man aged 70-80 years with urothelial cancer. The CDR3 spells CASSSPGLATGELFF. As DNA, the CDR3 is TGCGCCAGCAGCTCTCCGGGACTAGCAACCGGGGAGCTGTTTTTT.